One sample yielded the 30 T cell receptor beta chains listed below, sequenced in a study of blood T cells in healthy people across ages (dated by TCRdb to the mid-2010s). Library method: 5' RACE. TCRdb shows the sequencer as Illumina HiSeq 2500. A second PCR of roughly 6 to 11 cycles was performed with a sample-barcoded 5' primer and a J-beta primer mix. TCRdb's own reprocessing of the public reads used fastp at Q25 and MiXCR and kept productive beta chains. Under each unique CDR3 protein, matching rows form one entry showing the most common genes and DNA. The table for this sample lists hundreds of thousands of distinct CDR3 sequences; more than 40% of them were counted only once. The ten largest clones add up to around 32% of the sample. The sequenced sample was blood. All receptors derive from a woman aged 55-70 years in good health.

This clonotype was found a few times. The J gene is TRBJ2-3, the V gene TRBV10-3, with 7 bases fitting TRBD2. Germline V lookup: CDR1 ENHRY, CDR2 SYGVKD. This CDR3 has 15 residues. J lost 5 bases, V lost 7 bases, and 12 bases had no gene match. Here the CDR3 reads CAINNDGGGIDTQYF. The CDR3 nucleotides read TGTGCCATCAATAACGACGGGGGAGGGATAGATACGCAGTATTTT.

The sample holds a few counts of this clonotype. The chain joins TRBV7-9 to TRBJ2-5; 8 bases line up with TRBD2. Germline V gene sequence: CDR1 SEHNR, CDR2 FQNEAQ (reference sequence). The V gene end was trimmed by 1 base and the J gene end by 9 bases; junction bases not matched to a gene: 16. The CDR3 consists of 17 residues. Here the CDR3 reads CASSLGGSLADGRAQYF. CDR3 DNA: TGTGCCAGCAGCTTAGGAGGGTCACTAGCCGACGGGAGGGCCCAGTACTTC.

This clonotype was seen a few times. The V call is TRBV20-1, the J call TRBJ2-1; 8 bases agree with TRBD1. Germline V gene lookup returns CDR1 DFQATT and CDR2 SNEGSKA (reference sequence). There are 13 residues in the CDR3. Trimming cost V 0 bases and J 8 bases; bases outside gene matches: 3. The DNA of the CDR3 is TGCAGTGCTAGAGACGGACAGGGCTATGAGCAGTTCTTC. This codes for CSARDGQGYEQFF.

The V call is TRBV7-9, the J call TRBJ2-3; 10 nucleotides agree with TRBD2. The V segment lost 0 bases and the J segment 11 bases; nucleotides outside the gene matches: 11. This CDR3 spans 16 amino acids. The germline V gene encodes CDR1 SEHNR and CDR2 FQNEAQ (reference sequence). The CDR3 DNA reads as TGTGCCAGCAGCTTAGCAGCTAGCGGGAGAACACAGGGGCAGTATTTT. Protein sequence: CASSLAASGRTQGQYF.

CDR3 nucleotide sequence: TGTGCCAGCAGCTTAGAGCGTGGGACCAGCTACGAGCAGTACTTC. Encoded protein: CASSLERGTSYEQYF. The chain uses TRBV11-2 and TRBJ2-7; the D call may be TRBD1 or TRBD2 (5 bases each). V was shortened by 0 bases and J by 3 bases, with 12 bases between the two germline ends. The length of the CDR3 is 15 residues. Germline CDR1 and CDR2: SGHAT and FQNNGV.

CDR3 protein: CASSTQGLNTEAFF. The CDR3, as DNA: TGTGCCAGCAGCACACAGGGCCTGAACACTGAAGCTTTCTTT. The chain has TRBV7-2 and TRBJ1-1; tentatively, D is TRBD1 (6 bases). Trimming left V 5 bases short and J 0 bases short, with 10 bases between. Germline V gene data show CDR1 as SGHTA and CDR2 as FQGNSA. This CDR3 has 14 residues. Full variable domain (remainder filled in from reference TRBV7-2 and TRBJ1-1): GAGVSQSPSNKVTEKGKDVELRCDPISGHTALYWYRQSLGQGLEFLIYFQGNSAPDKSGLPSDRFSAERTGGSVSTLTIQRTQQEDSAVYLCASSTQGLNTEAFFGQGTRLTVV.

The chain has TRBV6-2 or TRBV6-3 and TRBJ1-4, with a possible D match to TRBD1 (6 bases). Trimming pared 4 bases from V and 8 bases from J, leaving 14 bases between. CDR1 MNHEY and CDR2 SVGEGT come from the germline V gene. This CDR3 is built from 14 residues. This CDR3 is CASSSYRVREKLFF. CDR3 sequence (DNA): TGTGCCAGCAGTTCATACAGGGTGCGCGAAAAACTGTTTTTT.

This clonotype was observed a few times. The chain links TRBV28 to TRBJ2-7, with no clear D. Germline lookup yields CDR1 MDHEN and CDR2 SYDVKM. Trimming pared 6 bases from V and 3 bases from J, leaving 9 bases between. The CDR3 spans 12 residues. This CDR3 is CASSYIDYEQYF. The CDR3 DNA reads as TGTGCCAGCAGCTACATAGACTACGAGCAGTACTTC.

The CDR3 loop is CASSQQEVGGYTF. CDR3 nucleotide sequence: TGTGCCAGCAGCCAACAAGAGGTTGGGGGCTACACCTTC. The V call is TRBV14, the J call TRBJ1-2; D unclear. With 2 bases removed from V and 8 bases from J, the gap between germline ends came to 12 bases. Germline CDR1 is SGHDN and CDR2 is FVKESK. The CDR3 is 13 amino acids.

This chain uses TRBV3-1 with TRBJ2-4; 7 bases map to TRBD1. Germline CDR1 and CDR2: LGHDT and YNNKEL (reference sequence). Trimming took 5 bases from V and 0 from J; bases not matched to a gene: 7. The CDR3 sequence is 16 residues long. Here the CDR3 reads CASSSEDRIAKNIQYF. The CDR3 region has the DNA TGTGCCAGCAGCTCTGAGGACAGGATAGCCAAAAACATTCAGTACTTC.

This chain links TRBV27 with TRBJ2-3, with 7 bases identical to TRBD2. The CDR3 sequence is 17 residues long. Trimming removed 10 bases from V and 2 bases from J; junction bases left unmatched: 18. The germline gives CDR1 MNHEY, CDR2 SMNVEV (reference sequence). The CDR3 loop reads CATSPLREAFITDTQYF. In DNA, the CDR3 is TGTGCCACCTCTCCGCTACGGGAGGCCTTTATCACAGATACGCAGTATTTT.

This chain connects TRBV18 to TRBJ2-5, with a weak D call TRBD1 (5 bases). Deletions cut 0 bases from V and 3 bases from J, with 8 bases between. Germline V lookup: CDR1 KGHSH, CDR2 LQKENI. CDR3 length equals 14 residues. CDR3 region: CASSPPSREETQYF. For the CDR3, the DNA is TGTGCCAGCTCACCACCGAGCAGGGAAGAGACCCAGTACTTC.

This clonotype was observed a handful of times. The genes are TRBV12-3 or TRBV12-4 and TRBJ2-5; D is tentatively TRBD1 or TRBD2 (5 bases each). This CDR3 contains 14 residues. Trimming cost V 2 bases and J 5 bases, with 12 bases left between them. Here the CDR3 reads CASSLSRDGETQYF. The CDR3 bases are TGTGCCAGCAGTTTATCTAGGGACGGGGAGACCCAGTACTTC.

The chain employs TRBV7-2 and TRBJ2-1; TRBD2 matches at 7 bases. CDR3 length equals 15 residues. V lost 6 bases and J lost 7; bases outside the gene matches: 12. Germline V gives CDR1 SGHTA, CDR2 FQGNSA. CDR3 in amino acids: CASRPASGAGNEQFF. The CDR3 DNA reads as TGTGCCAGCAGGCCCGCTAGCGGAGCGGGGAATGAGCAGTTCTTC.

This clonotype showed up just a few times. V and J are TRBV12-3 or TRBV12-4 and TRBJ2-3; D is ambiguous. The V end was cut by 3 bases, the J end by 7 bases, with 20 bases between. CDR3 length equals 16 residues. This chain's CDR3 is CASSFKRLPDRYTQYF. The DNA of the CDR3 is TGTGCCAGCAGTTTCAAAAGGTTACCCGATAGATATACGCAGTATTTT.

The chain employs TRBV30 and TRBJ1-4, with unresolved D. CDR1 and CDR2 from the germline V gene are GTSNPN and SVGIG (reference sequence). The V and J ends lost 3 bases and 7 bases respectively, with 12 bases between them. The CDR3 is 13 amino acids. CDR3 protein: CAWRGIEGEKLFF. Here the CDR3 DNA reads TGTGCCTGGAGGGGGATTGAGGGTGAAAAACTGTTTTTT.

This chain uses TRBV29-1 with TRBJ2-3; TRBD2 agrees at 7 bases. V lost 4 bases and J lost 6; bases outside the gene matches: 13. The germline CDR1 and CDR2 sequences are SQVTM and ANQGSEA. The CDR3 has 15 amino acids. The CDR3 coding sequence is TGCAGCGTTGCGGGGGTGGGAGGGCCCTCGGATACGCAGTATTTT. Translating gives CSVAGVGGPSDTQYF.

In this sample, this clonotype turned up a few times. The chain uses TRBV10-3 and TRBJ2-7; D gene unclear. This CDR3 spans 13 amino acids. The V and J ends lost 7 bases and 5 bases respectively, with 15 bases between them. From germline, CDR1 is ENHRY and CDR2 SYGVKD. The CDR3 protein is CAITSEDINEQYF. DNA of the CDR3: TGTGCCATCACTTCGGAAGATATCAACGAGCAGTACTTC.

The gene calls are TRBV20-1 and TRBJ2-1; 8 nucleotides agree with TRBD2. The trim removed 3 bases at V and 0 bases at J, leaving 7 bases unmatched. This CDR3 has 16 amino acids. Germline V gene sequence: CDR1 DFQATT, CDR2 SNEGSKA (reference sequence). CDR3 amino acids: CSARATGGNSYNEQFF. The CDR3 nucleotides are TGCAGTGCTAGGGCCACGGGGGGGAACTCCTACAATGAGCAGTTCTTC.

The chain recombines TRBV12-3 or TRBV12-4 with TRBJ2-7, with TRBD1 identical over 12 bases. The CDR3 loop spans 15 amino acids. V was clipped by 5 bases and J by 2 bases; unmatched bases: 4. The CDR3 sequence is CASSGTGGLTYEQYF. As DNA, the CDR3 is TGTGCCAGCAGTGGGACAGGGGGCCTAACCTACGAGCAGTACTTC.

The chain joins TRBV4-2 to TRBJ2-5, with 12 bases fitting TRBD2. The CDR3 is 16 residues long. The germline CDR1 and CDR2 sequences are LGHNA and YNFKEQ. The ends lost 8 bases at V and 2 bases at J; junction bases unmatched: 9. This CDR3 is CASARSTSGGQETQYF. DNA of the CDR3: TGTGCCAGCGCGCGATCAACTAGCGGGGGGCAAGAGACCCAGTACTTC.

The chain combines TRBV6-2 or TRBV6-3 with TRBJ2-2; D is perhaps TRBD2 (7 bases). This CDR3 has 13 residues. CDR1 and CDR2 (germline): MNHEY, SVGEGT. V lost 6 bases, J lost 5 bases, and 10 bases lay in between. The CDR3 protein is CASRQGGTGELFF. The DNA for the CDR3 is TGTGCCAGCAGACAGGGAGGGACCGGGGAGCTGTTTTTT.

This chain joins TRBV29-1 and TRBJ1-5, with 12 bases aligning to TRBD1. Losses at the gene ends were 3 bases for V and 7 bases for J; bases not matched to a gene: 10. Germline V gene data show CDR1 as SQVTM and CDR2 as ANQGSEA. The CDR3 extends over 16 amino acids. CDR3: CSVDLTGQGALQPQHF. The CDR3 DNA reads TGCAGCGTTGACCTGACGGGACAGGGGGCTCTGCAGCCCCAGCATTTT.

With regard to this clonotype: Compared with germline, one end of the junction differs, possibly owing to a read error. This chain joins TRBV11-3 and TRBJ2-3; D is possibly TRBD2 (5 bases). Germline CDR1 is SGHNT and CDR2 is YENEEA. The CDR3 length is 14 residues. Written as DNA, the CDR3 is TGTGCCAGCAGCGTAGAAGGCGCGGGAGATACGCAGTATTTT. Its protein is CASSVEGAGDTQYF.

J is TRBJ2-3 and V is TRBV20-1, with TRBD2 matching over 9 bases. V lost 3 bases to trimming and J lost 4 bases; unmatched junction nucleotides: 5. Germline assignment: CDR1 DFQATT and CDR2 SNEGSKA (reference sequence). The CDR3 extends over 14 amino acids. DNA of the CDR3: TGCAGTGCTAGGCGGGAGGGCGGGTCAGATACGCAGTATTTT. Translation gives CSARREGGSDTQYF.

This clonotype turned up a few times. CDR3 region: CASSSAGTIYEQYF. CDR3 nucleotide sequence: TGTGCCAGCAGTTCCGCCGGGACTATCTACGAGCAGTACTTC. This chain links TRBV27 with TRBJ2-7; 7 bases are a match to TRBD2. This CDR3 is built from 14 residues. Germline V CDR1 and CDR2: MNHEY, SMNVEV (reference sequence). V was clipped by 4 bases and J by 3 bases; unmatched bases: 6.

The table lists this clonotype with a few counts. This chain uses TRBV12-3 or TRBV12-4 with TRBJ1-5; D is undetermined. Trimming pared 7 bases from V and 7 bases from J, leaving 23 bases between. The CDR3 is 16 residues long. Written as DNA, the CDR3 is TGTGCCAGCATCTACTCCCCGGGCGGGTATACCCAGCCCCAGCATTTT. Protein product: CASIYSPGGYTQPQHF.

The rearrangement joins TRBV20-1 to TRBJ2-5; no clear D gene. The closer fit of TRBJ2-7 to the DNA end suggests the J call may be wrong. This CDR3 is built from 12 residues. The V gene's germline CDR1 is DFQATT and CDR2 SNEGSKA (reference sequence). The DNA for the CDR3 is TGCAGTGCTAGCCCTAGGCGCTACGAGCAGTACTTC. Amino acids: CSASPRRYEQYF.

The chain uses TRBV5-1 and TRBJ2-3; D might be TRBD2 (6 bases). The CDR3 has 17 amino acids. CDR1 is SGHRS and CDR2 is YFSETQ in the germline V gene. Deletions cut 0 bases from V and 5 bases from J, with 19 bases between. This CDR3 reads CASSLDIGGRPLDTQYF. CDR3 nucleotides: TGCGCCAGCAGCTTGGATATCGGGGGACGACCTTTAGATACGCAGTATTTT.

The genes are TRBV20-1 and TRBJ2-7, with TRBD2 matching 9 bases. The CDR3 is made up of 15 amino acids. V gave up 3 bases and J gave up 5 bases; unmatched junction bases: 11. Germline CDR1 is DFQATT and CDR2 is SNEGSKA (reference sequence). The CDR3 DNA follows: TGCAGTGCTAGCGTGACTAGCGGCCCTGACCACGAGCAGTACTTC. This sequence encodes CSASVTSGPDHEQYF.